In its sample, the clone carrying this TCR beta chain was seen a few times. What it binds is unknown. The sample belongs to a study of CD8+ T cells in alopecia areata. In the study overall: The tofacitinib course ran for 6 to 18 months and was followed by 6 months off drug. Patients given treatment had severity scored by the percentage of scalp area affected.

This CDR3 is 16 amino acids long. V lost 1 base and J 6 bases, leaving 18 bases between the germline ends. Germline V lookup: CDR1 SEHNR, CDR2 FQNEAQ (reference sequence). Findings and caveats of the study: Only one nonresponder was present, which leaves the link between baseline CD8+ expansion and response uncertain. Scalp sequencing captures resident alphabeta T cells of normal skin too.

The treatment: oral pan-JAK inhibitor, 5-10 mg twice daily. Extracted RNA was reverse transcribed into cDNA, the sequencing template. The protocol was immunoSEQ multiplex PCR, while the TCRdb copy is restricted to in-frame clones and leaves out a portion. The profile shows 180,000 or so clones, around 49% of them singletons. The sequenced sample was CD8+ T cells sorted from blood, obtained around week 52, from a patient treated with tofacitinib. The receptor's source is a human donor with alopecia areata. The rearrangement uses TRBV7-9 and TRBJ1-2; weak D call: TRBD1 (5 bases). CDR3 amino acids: CASSLESLGRAHGYTF. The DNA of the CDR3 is TGTGCCAGCAGCTTAGAGTCCCTCGGCAGGGCGCATGGCTACACCTTC.